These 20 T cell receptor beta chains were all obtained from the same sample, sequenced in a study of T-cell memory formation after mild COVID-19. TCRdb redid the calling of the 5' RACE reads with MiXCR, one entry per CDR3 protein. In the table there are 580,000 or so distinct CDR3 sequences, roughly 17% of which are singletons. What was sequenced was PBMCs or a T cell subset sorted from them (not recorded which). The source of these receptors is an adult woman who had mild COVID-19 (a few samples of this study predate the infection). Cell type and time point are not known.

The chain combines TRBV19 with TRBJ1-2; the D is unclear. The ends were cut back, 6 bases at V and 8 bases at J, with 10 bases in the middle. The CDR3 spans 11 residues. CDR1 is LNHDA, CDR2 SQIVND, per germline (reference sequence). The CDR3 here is CASSPGWGYTF. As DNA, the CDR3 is TGTGCCAGTAGCCCGGGATGGGGCTACACCTTC.

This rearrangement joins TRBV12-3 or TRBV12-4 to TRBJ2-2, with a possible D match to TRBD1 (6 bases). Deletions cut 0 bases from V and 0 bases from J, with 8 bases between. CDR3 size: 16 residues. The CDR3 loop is CASSLAGAANTGELFF. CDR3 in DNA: TGTGCCAGCAGTTTAGCGGGGGCAGCGAACACCGGGGAGCTGTTTTTT.

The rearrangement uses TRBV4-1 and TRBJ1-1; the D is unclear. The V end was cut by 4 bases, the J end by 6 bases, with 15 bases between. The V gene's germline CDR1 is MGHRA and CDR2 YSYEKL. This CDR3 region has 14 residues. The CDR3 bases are TGCGCCAGCAGCCCTAGATCTTGGGAACCTGAAGCTTTCTTT. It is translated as CASSPRSWEPEAFF.

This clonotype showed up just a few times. As DNA, the CDR3 is TGCGCCAGCAGACGAACTAGCGGGGAAAATTACGAGCAGTACTTC. As protein: CASRRTSGENYEQYF. The chain links TRBV5-1 to TRBJ2-7, with 10 bases that match TRBD2. CDR3 size: 15 residues. Germline V gene sequence: CDR1 SGHRS, CDR2 YFSETQ. Trimming removed 5 bases from V and 4 bases from J; junction bases left unmatched: 9. The full variable domain, rest sourced from reference TRBV5-1 and TRBJ2-7, is KAGVTQTPRYLIKTRGQQVTLSCSPISGHRSVSWYQQTPGQGLQFLFEYFSETQRNKGNFPGRFSGRQFSNSRSEMNVSTLELGDSALYLCASRRTSGENYEQYFGPGTRLTVT.

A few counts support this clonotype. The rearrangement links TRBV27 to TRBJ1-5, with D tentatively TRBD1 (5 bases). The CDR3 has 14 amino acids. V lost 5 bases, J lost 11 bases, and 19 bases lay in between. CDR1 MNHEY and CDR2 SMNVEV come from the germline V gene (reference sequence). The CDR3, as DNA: TGTGCCAGCAGTCCCGGGACGGGGGGAAGAGCCCAGCATTTT. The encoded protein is CASSPGTGGRAQHF.

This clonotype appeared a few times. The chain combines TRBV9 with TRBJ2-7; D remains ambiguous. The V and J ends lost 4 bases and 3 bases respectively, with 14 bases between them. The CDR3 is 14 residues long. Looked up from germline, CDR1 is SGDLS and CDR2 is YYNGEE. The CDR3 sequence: CASSPTSGNYEQYF. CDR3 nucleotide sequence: TGTGCCAGCAGCCCCACAAGTGGTAACTACGAGCAGTACTTC.

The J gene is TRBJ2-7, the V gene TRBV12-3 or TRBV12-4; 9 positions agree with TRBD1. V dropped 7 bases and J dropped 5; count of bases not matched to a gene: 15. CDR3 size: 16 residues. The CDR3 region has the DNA TGTGCCAGCACCCTCAGCTCACAGGGGGCGATGAACGAGCAGTACTTC. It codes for CASTLSSQGAMNEQYF.

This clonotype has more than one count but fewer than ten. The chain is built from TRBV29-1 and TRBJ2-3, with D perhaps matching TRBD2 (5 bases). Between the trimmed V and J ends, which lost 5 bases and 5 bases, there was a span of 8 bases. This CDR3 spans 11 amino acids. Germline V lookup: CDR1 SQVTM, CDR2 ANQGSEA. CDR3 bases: TGCAGCGTTATGGCGGGAGATACGCAGTATTTT. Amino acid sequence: CSVMAGDTQYF.

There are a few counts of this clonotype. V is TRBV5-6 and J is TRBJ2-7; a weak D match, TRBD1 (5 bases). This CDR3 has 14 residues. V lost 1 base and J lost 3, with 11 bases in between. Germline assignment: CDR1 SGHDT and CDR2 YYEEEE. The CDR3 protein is CASSLLQASYEQYF. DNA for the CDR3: TGTGCCAGCAGCTTGCTACAGGCGAGCTACGAGCAGTACTTC. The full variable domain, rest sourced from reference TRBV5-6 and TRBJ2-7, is DAGVTQSPTHLIKTRGQQVTLRCSPKSGHDTVSWYQQALGQGPQFIFQYYEEEERQRGNFPDRFSGHQFPNYSSELNVNALLLGDSALYLCASSLLQASYEQYFGPGTRLTVT.

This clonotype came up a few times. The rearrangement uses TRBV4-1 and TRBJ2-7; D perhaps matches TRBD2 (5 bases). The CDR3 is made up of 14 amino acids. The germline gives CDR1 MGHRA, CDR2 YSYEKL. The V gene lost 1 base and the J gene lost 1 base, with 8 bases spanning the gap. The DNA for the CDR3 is TGCGCCAGCAGCCAAGGCGAGGGTTCCTACGAGCAGTACTTC. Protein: CASSQGEGSYEQYF.

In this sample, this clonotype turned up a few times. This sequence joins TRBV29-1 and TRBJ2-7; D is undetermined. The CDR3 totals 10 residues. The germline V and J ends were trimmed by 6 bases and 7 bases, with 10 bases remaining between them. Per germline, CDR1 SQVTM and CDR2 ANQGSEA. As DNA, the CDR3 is TGCAGCGTCGTGTTGGGAGAGCAGTACTTC. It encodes CSVVLGEQYF.

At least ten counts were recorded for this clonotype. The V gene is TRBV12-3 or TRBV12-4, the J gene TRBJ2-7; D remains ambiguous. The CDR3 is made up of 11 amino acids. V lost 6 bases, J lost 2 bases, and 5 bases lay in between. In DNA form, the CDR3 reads TGTGCCAGCAGCAGAACCTACGAGCAGTACTTC. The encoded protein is CASSRTYEQYF.

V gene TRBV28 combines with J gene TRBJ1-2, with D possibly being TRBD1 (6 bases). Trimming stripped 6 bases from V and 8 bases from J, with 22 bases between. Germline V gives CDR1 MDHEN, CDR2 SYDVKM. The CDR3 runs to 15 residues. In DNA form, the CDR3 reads TGTGCCAGCAGGACCCGATTGGGGGCAAGCGGCGGCTACACCTTC. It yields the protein CASRTRLGASGGYTF.

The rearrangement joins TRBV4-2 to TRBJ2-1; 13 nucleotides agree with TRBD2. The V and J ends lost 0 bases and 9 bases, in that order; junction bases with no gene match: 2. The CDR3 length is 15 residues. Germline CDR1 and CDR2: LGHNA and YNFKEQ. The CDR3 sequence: CASSQELAGGAEQFF. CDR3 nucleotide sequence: TGTGCCAGCAGCCAAGAACTAGCGGGAGGGGCTGAGCAGTTCTTC.

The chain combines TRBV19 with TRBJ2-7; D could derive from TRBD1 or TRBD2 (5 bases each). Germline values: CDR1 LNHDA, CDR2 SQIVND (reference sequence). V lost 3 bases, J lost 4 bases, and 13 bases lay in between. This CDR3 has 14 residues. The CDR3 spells CASSIGTLGYEQYF. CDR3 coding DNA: TGTGCCAGTAGTATTGGGACCCTCGGTTACGAGCAGTACTTC.

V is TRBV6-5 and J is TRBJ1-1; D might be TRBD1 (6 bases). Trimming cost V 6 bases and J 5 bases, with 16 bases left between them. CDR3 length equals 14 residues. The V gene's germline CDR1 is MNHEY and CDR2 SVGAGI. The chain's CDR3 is CASRQQGRRTEAFF. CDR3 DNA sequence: TGTGCCAGCAGGCAACAGGGAAGGAGAACTGAAGCTTTCTTT.

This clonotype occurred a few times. CDR3 protein: CASSAGTSGGPTGELFF. In nucleotides, the CDR3 is TGTGCCAGCAGCGCAGGGACTAGCGGGGGGCCCACCGGGGAGCTGTTTTTT. The V gene is TRBV4-2, the J gene TRBJ2-2; TRBD2 matches at 15 bases. Germline assignment: CDR1 LGHNA and CDR2 YNFKEQ. This CDR3 contains 17 residues. With 5 bases clipped from V and 4 bases from J, the junction kept 5 bases outside the gene matches.

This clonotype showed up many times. The CDR3 here is CASSRGGNEQFF. Written as DNA, the CDR3 is TGTGCCAGCTCGAGAGGGGGCAATGAGCAGTTCTTC. The chain joins TRBV25-1 to TRBJ2-1; D is perhaps TRBD1 (6 bases). Trimming cost V 8 bases and J 6 bases, with 11 bases left between them. Germline V gene lookup returns CDR1 MGHDK and CDR2 SYGVNS. This CDR3 is built from 12 residues.

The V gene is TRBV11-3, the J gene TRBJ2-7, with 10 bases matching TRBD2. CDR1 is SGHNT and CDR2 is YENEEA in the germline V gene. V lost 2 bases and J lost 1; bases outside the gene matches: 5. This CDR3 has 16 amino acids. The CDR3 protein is CASSLRSSGSSYEQYF. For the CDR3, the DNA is TGTGCCAGCAGCTTAAGATCTAGCGGGAGTTCCTACGAGCAGTACTTC.

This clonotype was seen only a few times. This chain's CDR3 is CASSLGVGMNTEAFF. CDR3 sequence (DNA): TGTGCCAGCAGCCTAGGGGTTGGGATGAACACTGAAGCTTTCTTT. The V gene is TRBV7-9, the J gene TRBJ1-1; weak D call: TRBD1 (5 bases). Trimming stripped 5 bases from V and 0 bases from J, with 13 bases between. CDR1 is SEHNR, CDR2 FQNEAQ, per germline (reference sequence). This CDR3 has 15 residues.